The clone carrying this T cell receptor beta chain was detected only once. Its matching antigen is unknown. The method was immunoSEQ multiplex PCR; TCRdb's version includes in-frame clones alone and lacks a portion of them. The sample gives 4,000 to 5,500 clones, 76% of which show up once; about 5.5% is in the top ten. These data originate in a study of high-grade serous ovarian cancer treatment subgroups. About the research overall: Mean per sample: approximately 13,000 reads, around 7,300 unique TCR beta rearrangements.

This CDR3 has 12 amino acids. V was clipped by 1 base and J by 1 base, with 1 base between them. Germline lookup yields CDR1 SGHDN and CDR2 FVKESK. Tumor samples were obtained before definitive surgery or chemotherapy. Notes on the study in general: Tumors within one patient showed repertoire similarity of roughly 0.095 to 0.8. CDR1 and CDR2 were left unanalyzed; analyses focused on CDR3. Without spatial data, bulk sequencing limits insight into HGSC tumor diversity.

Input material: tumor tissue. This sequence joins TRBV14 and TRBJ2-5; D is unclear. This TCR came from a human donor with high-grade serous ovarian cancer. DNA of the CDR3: TGTGCCAGCAGCCAAGCCCAAGAGACCCAGTACTTC. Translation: CASSQAQETQYF.